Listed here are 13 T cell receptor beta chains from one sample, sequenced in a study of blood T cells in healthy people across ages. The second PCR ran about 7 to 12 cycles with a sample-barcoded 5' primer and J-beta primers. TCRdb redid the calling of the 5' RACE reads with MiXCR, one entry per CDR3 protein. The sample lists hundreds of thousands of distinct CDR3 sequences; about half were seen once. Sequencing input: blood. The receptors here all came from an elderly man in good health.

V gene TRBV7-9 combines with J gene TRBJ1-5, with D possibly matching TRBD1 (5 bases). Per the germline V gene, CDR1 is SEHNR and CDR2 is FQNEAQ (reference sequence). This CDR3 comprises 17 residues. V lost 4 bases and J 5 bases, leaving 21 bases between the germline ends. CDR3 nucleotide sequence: TGTGCCAGCAGCTCCAAGGGCCGGGACGGCCATTATCAGCCCCAGCATTTT. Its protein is CASSSKGRDGHYQPQHF.

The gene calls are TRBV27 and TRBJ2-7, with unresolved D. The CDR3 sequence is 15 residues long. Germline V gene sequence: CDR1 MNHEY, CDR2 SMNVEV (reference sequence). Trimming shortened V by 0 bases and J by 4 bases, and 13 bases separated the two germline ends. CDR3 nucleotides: TGTGCCAGCAGTTTATCGGTGGGCAAATATTACGAGCAGTACTTC. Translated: CASSLSVGKYYEQYF.

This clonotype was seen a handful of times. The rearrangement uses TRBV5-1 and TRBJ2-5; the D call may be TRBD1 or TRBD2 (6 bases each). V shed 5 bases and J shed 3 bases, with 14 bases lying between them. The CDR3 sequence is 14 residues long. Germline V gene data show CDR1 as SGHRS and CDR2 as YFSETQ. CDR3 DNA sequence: TGCGCCAGCAGTCACCCGGGGGCGGAAGAGACCCAGTACTTC. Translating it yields CASSHPGAEETQYF.

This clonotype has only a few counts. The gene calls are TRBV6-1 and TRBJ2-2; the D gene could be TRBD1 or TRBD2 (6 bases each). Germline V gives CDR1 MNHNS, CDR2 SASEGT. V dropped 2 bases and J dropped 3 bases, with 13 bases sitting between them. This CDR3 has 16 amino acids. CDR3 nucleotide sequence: TGTGCCAGCAGTGAAACTGGAGGGGGATACACCGGGGAGCTGTTTTTT. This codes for CASSETGGGYTGELFF.

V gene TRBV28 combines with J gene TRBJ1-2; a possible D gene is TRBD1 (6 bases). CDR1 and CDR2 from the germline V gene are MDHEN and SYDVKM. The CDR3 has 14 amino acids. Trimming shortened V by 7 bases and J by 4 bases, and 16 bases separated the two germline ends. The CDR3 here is CASTSHTGFYGYTF. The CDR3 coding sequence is TGTGCCAGCACCAGCCACACAGGGTTCTATGGCTACACCTTC.

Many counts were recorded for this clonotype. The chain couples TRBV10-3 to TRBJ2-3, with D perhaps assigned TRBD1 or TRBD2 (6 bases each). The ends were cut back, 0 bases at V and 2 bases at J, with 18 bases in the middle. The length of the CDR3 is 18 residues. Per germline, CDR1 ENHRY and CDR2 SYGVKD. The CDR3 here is CAISESGGLPYSTDTQYF. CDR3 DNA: TGTGCCATCAGTGAGTCAGGGGGACTCCCCTATTCCACAGATACGCAGTATTTT.

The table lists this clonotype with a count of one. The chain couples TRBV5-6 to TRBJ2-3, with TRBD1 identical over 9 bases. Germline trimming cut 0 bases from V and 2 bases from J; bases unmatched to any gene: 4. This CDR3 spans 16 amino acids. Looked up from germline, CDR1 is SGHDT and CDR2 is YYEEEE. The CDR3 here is CASSLGHRGPTDTQYF. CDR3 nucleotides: TGTGCCAGCAGCTTGGGGCACAGGGGGCCCACAGATACGCAGTATTTT.

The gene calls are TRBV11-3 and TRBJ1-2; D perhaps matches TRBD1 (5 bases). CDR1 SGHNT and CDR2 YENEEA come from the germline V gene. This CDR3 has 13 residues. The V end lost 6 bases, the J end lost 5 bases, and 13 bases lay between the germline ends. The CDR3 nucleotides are TGTGCCAGCAGTCCCGGACATCGTTATGGCTACACCTTC. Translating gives CASSPGHRYGYTF.

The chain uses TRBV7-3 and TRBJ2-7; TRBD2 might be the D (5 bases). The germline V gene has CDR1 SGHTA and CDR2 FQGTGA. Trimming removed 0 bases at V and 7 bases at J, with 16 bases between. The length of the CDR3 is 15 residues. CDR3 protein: CASSLTNGRESEQYF. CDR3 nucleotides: TGTGCCAGCAGCTTAACGAACGGACGGGAAAGTGAGCAGTACTTC.

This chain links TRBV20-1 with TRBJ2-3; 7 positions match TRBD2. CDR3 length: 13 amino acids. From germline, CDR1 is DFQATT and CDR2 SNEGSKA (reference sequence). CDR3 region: CGLGLSSTDTQYF. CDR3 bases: TGCGGCCTGGGACTATCTAGCACAGATACGCAGTATTTT.

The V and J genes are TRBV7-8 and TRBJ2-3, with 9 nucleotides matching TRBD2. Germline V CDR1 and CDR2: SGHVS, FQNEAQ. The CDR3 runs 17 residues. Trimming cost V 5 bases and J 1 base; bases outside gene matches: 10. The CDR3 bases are TGTGCCAGCAGCGCTCGCCTCCGCGGGAGGGGCACAGATACGCAGTATTTT. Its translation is CASSARLRGRGTDTQYF.

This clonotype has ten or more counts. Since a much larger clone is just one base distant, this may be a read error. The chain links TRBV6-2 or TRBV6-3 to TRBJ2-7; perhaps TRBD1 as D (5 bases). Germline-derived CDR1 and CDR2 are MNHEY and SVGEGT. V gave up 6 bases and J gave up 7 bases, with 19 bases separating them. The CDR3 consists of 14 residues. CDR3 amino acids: CASSPDGPRGEQYF. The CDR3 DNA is TGTGCCAGCAGCCCCGATGGGCCAAGGGGAGAGCAGTACTTC.

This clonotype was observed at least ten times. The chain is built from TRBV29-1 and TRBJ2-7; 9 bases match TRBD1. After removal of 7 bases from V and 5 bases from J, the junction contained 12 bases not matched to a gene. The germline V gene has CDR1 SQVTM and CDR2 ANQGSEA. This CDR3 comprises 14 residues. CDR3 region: CSATGQGRMNEQYF. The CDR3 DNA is TGCAGCGCCACCGGACAGGGGAGGATGAACGAGCAGTACTTC.